The next 7 T cell receptor beta chains were all read from a single sample in a study of regulatory T cells in long-lasting Graves disease. Time point defined: newly diagnosed GD, antithyroid drugs for less than 3 months. From RNA extracted from PBMCs, the TCR library was made. Building the TCR beta libraries relied on iRepertoire HTBI primers, and CDR3 regions underwent Arm-PCR. TCRdb recomputed calls from the multiplex PCR reads with MiXCR, one row per CDR3 protein. The sample comprises approximately 350,000 distinct CDR3 sequences, over 15% of which are singletons, and about 32% rests with the top ten. The data were also submitted as part of a second study, on T cells in Graves' hyperthyroidism and ophthalmopathy.

Material: peripheral blood mononuclear cells (PBMCs), obtained at new diagnosis, from a patient treated with antithyroid drugs. The receptors come from a man aged 40-49 years with Graves disease.

The V gene is TRBV6-1, the J gene TRBJ1-6; weak D call: TRBD1 (5 bases). V was shortened by 0 bases and J by 0 bases, with 15 bases between the two germline ends. Per germline, CDR1 MNHNS and CDR2 SASEGT. This CDR3 is built from 19 residues. CDR3: CASSEAGLRARSYNSPLHF. CDR3 sequence (DNA): TGTGCCAGCAGTGAAGCGGGACTCAGAGCCCGCTCCTATAATTCACCCCTCCACTTT.

The CDR3 nucleotides read TGTGCCAGCAGTTCCCGCTCGGGCACCATATATTTT. Amino acid sequence: CASSSRSGTIYF. The V and J genes are TRBV12-3 or TRBV12-4 and TRBJ1-3, with unresolved D. Trimming left V 4 bases short and J 9 bases short, with 10 bases between. The CDR3 loop spans 12 amino acids.

A remark on this clonotype: This may be a read error, as it is one base from a much larger clone. The DNA for the CDR3 is TGTGCCAGCAGTCAATCCGGGACGGTATCCTACGAGCAGTACTTC. Translation: CASSQSGTVSYEQYF. V is TRBV27 and J is TRBJ2-7, with D possibly being TRBD1 or TRBD2 (5 bases each). The ends were cut back, 5 bases at V and 1 base at J, with 15 bases in the middle. The CDR3 totals 15 residues. Germline V gives CDR1 MNHEY, CDR2 SMNVEV (reference sequence).

This clonotype was counted at least ten times. The chain is built from TRBV5-1 and TRBJ2-7; D gene unclear. CDR1 SGHRS and CDR2 YFSETQ come from the germline V gene. V lost 0 bases and J 4 bases, leaving 14 bases between the germline ends. The CDR3 has 15 amino acids. This chain's CDR3 is CASSLESSTYYEQYF. As DNA, the CDR3 is TGCGCCAGCAGCTTGGAGTCCTCAACATATTACGAGCAGTACTTC.

As regards this clonotype: A much larger clonotype is one base distant, so this may be a read error. The chain links TRBV7-9 to TRBJ2-2; TRBD2 might be the D (6 bases). V was pared by 1 base and J by 6 bases, with 12 bases between. The CDR3 extends over 15 amino acids. CDR1 is SEHNR, CDR2 FQNEAQ, per germline (reference sequence). The CDR3 DNA follows: TGTGCCAGCAGCTTAGGGTTCGGGAGCGCCGGGGAGCTGTTTTTT. Its protein is CASSLGFGSAGELFF.

Remarks on this clonotype: The junction departs from the called germline gene at one end, perhaps through a read error. The chain combines TRBV4-1 with TRBJ1-5; D remains ambiguous. This CDR3 region has 14 residues. Germline CDR1 reads MGHRA; CDR2 reads YSYEKL. The CDR3 DNA reads TGCGCCAGCGGCCAAGGCCAGAGAAATCAGCCCCAGCATTTT. Translated: CASGQGQRNQPQHF.

This clonotype was seen repeatedly, ten times or more. The junction departs from the called germline gene at one end, perhaps through a read error. The rearrangement joins TRBV5-1 to TRBJ2-5, with D tentatively TRBD1 (6 bases). The CDR3 extends over 15 amino acids. The germline gives CDR1 SGHRS, CDR2 YFSETQ. CDR3 region: CASSLLGTNQETQYF. The DNA of the CDR3 is TGTGCCAGCAGCCTCCTGGGGACAAACCAAGAGACCCAGTACTTC. Full variable domain (outside the CDR3, taken from reference TRBV5-1 and TRBJ2-5): KAGVTQTPRYLIKTRGQQVTLSCSPISGHRSVSWYQQTPGQGLQFLFEYFSETQRNKGNFPGRFSGRQFSNSRSEMNVSTLELGDSALYLCASSLLGTNQETQYFGPGTRLLVL.